This T cell receptor (beta chain) was retrieved from a study of cytomegalovirus exposure and HLA in healthy donors. General study findings and limits: A previous analysis found most TCR beta V segments productive roughly 90% or roughly 30% of the time. Analyzed later, most CMV-associated TCR beta chains appeared HLA-restricted. The study recorded over 150 TCR beta chains that were cytomegalovirus-associated.

Concerning this clone itself: Its antigen remains unknown.

This PCR relied on a set of 60 Vbeta primers and 13 Jbeta primers. The assay was immunoSEQ multiplex PCR, and TCRdb's table has in-frame clones only and misses some. The sample records some 120,000 clones, over 75% being singletons. Losses at the gene ends were 0 bases for V and 4 bases for J; bases not matched to a gene: 9. The CDR3 has 17 residues. CDR1 and CDR2 from the germline V gene are MNHEY and SMNVEV (reference sequence). Sample: PBMCs. The chain couples TRBV27 to TRBJ2-7; 10 bases map to TRBD2. The receptor was derived from a man aged 25-45 years in good health and CMV-seronegative. This CDR3 reads CASSLSRLAGVSYEQYF. CDR3 DNA: TGTGCCAGCAGTTTATCGCGCCTAGCGGGAGTAAGTTACGAGCAGTACTTC.